The source of this TCR beta chain is a study of shared clonotypes between healthy human individuals. Across the study: Researchers assigned three CD4 naive, three CD4 memory, two CD8 naive and one CD8 memory plate to each donor.

As for this clone: The antigen remains unidentified.

Study results and limitations: Sharing across several donors was seen in roughly 5.2% of naive CD4 clonotypes.

CDR3 length: 15 residues. Germline V gene lookup returns CDR1 MNHNS and CDR2 SASEGT. Deletions cut 6 bases from V and 0 bases from J, with 12 bases between. Cells designated naive CD8 were CD45RO-negative and were positively selected for CCR7, with terminally differentiated effector memory CD45RA+ cells excluded. TCRdb keeps only in-frame clones here, not all; method: immunoSEQ multiplex PCR. The sample contains 660,000 or so clones, 95% to 97% of which appear only once. This receptor was taken from a woman in her twenties or thirties in good health. The chain is built from TRBV6-1 and TRBJ1-3; D unclear. Sequenced: naive CD8+ T cells sorted from blood. CDR3 DNA sequence: TGTGCCAGCAGAGAAATCGAGAACTCTGGAAACACCATATATTTT. Translating it yields CASREIENSGNTIYF.